This T cell receptor (beta chain) was sequenced during a study of CD8 T cells in Susac syndrome. Study results and limitations: Acknowledgment was made by the study that its TCR sequencing and HLA analysis involved a relatively small number of individuals.

Sequencing targeted TCR beta in T cells from blood (CD8+ and CD4+). Negative isolation yielded CD8+ and CD4+ T cells; FACS enriched TEMRA cells. V shed 0 bases and J 0 bases; nucleotides not matched to a gene: 7. The CDR3 runs 18 residues. Germline CDR1 is MNHEY and CDR2 is SMNVEV (reference sequence). After extraction with the RNeasy kit, about 0.45 to 1 ug of the RNA was reverse transcribed using random hexamers. Amplification of TCR beta CDR3 by immunoSEQ multiplex PCR spanned 54 Vbeta and 13 Jbeta. TCRdb used MiXCR to reprocess the immunoSEQ multiplex PCR reads, holding one entry per CDR3 protein. Counted here are 200,000 to 300,000 distinct CDR3 sequences, approximately 92% occurring once; the ten biggest clones make up around 0.07%. As for this clonotype: The antigen remains undetermined.

J is TRBJ2-1 and V is TRBV27, with 8 bases fitting TRBD2. Sequences were obtained from CD4+ T cells from PBMCs. This clonotype originated in a human donor with multiple sclerosis. Written as DNA, the CDR3 is TGTGCCAGCAGTTTATCAATGGCGGGGGGATACTCCTACAATGAGCAGTTCTTC. This encodes CASSLSMAGGYSYNEQFF.